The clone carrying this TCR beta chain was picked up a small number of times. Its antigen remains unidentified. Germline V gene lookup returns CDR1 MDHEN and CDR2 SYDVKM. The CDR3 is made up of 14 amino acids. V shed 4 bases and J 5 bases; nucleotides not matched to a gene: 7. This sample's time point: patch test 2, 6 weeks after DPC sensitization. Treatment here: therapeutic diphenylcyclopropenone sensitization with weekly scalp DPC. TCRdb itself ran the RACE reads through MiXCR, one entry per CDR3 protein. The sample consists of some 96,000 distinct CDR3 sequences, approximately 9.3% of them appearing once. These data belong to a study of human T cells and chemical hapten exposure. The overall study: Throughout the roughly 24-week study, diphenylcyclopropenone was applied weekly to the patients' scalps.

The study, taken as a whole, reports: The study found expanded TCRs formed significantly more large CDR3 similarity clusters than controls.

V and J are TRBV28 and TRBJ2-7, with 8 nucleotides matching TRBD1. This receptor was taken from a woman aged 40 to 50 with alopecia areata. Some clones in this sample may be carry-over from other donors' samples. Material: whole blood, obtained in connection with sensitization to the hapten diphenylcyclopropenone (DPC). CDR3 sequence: CASSSRDRSNEQYF. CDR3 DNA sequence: TGTGCCAGCAGTTCCCGGGACAGGTCCAACGAGCAGTACTTC.